This T cell receptor (beta chain) was recorded in a study of blood T cell repertoires in COVID-19. At the level of the study: Sources were T cells, B-cell-depleted T cells, or PBMCs; the material itself was cDNA or gDNA.

The CDR3 is 17 residues long. The germline gives CDR1 MGHRA, CDR2 YSYEKL. The germline V and J ends were trimmed by 0 bases and 9 bases, with 21 bases remaining between them. Which cohort a participant joined came from the clinical history participants gave. Produced via immunoSEQ multiplex PCR; TCRdb's table is partial and in-frame only. The sample includes fewer than 450,000 clones, more than 75% of them seen just once. Sequencing was done on a sample of PBMCs or T cells enriched from blood (not recorded which). The origin of this receptor is a woman younger than 30 who had recovered from COVID-19. The V gene is TRBV4-1, the J gene TRBJ2-1; D is possibly TRBD2 (7 bases). This CDR3 reads CASSQEGVGGRIREQFF. The DNA for the CDR3 is TGCGCCAGCAGCCAAGAAGGGGTGGGGGGGCGGATTCGTGAGCAGTTCTTC.